The 26 T cell receptor beta chains in this list originate from one sample, sequenced in a study of shared clonotypes between healthy human individuals (dated by TCRdb to about 2020). The library was generated by the immunoSEQ multiplex PCR assay. The clones in this table, taken by TCRdb from immuneACCESS, are in-frame only. Not every clone is retained; where verified, under half of the shortfall comes from an unresolved V gene, and the cause of the rest is unknown. In all, the sample holds roughly 1,500,000 clones, and roughly 98.5% of those were seen once. In total, the top ten clones hold about 0.4% of the sample. The sequenced material came from naive CD4+ T cells sorted from blood. This specimen's cell subset or site label, interpreted: CD45RA+ positively selected. These receptors all stem from a young man in good health.

In the case of this clone: Other DNA sequences of this sample code for an identical CDR3. The chain joins TRBV7-9 to TRBJ2-7, with D maybe TRBD1 (6 bases). Germline V gene data show CDR1 as SEHNR and CDR2 as FQNEAQ (reference sequence). CDR3 length: 14 amino acids. V was trimmed by 5 bases and J by 4 bases, leaving 15 bases between them. The CDR3 DNA reads as TGTGCCAGCAGCCTATTACAGGGTTCATACGAGCAGTACTTC. This translates into CASSLLQGSYEQYF.

V and J are TRBV5-1 and TRBJ2-1, with D uncertain. The germline V and J ends were trimmed by 0 bases and 2 bases, with 9 bases remaining between them. Germline V gene lookup returns CDR1 SGHRS and CDR2 YFSETQ. This CDR3 comprises 15 residues. CDR3 region: CASSLASDTYNEQFF. The CDR3 DNA reads as TGCGCCAGCAGCTTGGCCAGCGACACCTACAATGAGCAGTTCTTC.

The chain combines TRBV27 with TRBJ2-1; 9 nucleotides line up with TRBD2. Germline lookup yields CDR1 MNHEY and CDR2 SMNVEV (reference sequence). Losses at the gene ends were 1 base for V and 3 bases for J; bases not matched to a gene: 4. This CDR3 spans 16 amino acids. This CDR3 reads CASSLYLAGDYNEQFF. As DNA, the CDR3 is TGTGCCAGCAGTTTATACTTAGCGGGAGACTACAATGAGCAGTTCTTC.

With respect to this clone: Other nucleotide sequences in the sample specify the same CDR3. The chain's CDR3 is CSAIRQVEAFF. CDR3 nucleotide sequence: TGCAGTGCCATTAGACAGGTTGAAGCTTTCTTT. The V gene is TRBV20-1, the J gene TRBJ1-1, with D perhaps matching TRBD1 (6 bases). The germline V and J ends were trimmed by 6 bases and 7 bases, with 12 bases remaining between them. CDR3 length: 11 amino acids. The germline V gene encodes CDR1 DFQATT and CDR2 SNEGSKA (reference sequence).

The chain links TRBV6-4 to TRBJ2-2; no definite D call. Trimming took 0 bases from V and 6 from J, leaving 11 bases between them. This CDR3 spans 15 amino acids. Per germline, CDR1 MRHNA and CDR2 SNTAGT. CDR3 sequence (DNA): TGTGCCAGCAGTGACTCGCGGCCTATCGCCGGGGAGCTGTTTTTT. This translates into CASSDSRPIAGELFF.

The rearrangement joins TRBV19 to TRBJ1-2, with D perhaps matching TRBD1 (5 bases). Trimming stripped 3 bases from V and 6 bases from J, with 14 bases between. CDR3 length equals 14 residues. Germline assignment: CDR1 LNHDA and CDR2 SQIVND (reference sequence). In DNA form, the CDR3 reads TGTGCCAGTAGTATGGCAGGGCGCGCAAATGGCTACACCTTC. Encoded protein: CASSMAGRANGYTF.

The chain recombines TRBV19 with TRBJ2-1; either TRBD1 or TRBD2 may fit D (7 bases each). CDR3 length: 13 residues. The V end was cut by 6 bases, the J end by 9 bases, with 15 bases between. From germline, CDR1 is LNHDA and CDR2 SQIVND (reference sequence). This CDR3 is CASSQGGPGEQFF. For the CDR3, the DNA is TGTGCCAGTAGCCAGGGGGGGCCGGGTGAGCAGTTCTTC.

This chain uses TRBV7-8 with TRBJ1-5, with D possibly matching TRBD1 (5 bases). This CDR3 has 15 amino acids. Per germline, CDR1 SGHVS and CDR2 FQNEAQ. V lost 2 bases, J lost 3 bases, and 11 bases lay in between. The CDR3 here is CASSLKRQTNQPQHF. In DNA form, the CDR3 reads TGTGCCAGCAGCTTAAAAAGACAGACCAATCAGCCCCAGCATTTT.

The chain links TRBV7-9 to TRBJ1-2; D is ambiguous. The germline CDR1 and CDR2 sequences are SEHNR and FQNEAQ (reference sequence). This CDR3 is built from 15 residues. V dropped 3 bases and J dropped 7 bases, with 18 bases sitting between them. The DNA for the CDR3 is TGTGCCAGCAGCTTCTTTTCGGTGGAGCACGGTGGCTACACCTTC. Residues: CASSFFSVEHGGYTF.

The chain links TRBV5-6 to TRBJ2-7; TRBD2 aligns across 14 bases. The J segment lost 10 bases and the V segment lost 3 bases, leaving 3 bases of the junction unmatched. The CDR3 spans 13 residues. CDR1 and CDR2 (germline): SGHDT, YYEEEE. CDR3 sequence (DNA): TGTGCCAGCAGCTCCGGGACTAGCGGGAGCCAGTACTTC. Protein: CASSSGTSGSQYF.

V gene TRBV5-1 combines with J gene TRBJ2-1; D unclear. The V and J ends lost 6 bases and 4 bases respectively, with 8 bases between them. The CDR3 totals 12 residues. Germline-derived CDR1 and CDR2 are SGHRS and YFSETQ. CDR3 residues: CASNGIYNEQFF. The CDR3 DNA follows: TGCGCCAGCAATGGTATATACAATGAGCAGTTCTTC.

The CDR3 DNA is TGCGCCAGCAGCTCCCGTACATCCTATGGCTACACCTTC. Encoded protein: CASSSRTSYGYTF. J is TRBJ1-2 and V is TRBV5-1; D uncertain. The CDR3 is 13 amino acids. The germline V gene encodes CDR1 SGHRS and CDR2 YFSETQ. Trimming took 3 bases from V and 4 from J, leaving 10 bases between them.

This chain joins TRBV2 and TRBJ1-2, with a weak D call TRBD1 (6 bases). Germline V CDR1 and CDR2: SNHLY, FYNNEI. V lost 6 bases and J lost 8, with 19 bases in between. The CDR3 is 14 residues long. The CDR3: CASRLTGAEGGYTF. CDR3 DNA sequence: TGTGCCAGCAGATTGACAGGAGCAGAGGGGGGCTACACCTTC.

This chain uses TRBV7-9 with TRBJ2-3; TRBD2 agrees at 15 bases. V was pared by 5 bases and J by 5 bases, with 5 bases of the junction left unmatched. Looked up from germline, CDR1 is SEHNR and CDR2 is FQNEAQ (reference sequence). This CDR3 comprises 16 residues. The CDR3 sequence is CASSPGLAGGVDTQYF. CDR3 nucleotide sequence: TGTGCCAGCAGCCCGGGACTAGCGGGAGGAGTAGATACGCAGTATTTT. The full variable domain, rest sourced from reference TRBV7-9 and TRBJ2-3, is DTGVSQNPRHKITKRGQNVTFRCDPISEHNRLYWYRQTLGQGPEFLTYFQNEAQLEKSRLLSDRFSAERPKGSFSTLEIQRTEQGDSAMYLCASSPGLAGGVDTQYFGPGTRLTVL.

The V and J genes are TRBV5-4 and TRBJ2-1; perhaps TRBD2 as D (6 bases). The CDR3 totals 15 residues. V was shortened by 3 bases and J by 4 bases, with 14 bases between the two germline ends. The germline V gene encodes CDR1 SGHNT and CDR2 YYREEE (reference sequence). CDR3 bases: TGTGCCAGCAGCTCGGCGGGCGGGATGTACAATGAGCAGTTCTTC. Translation gives CASSSAGGMYNEQFF.

V gene TRBV6-1 combines with J gene TRBJ2-4; possibly TRBD2 for D (5 bases). The CDR3 totals 17 residues. Trimming took off 1 base at V and 1 base at J, with 14 bases between the two ends. Per germline, CDR1 MNHNS and CDR2 SASEGT. The CDR3 DNA reads TGTGCCAGCAGTGAAGATTCCGGCCGGGGTGCCAAAAACATTCAGTACTTC. Its protein is CASSEDSGRGAKNIQYF.

The CDR3 is CASSPRLAGGLYNEQFF. The CDR3 DNA reads as TGTGCCAGCAGTCCTAGACTAGCGGGAGGCCTCTACAATGAGCAGTTCTTC. The rearrangement joins TRBV5-5 to TRBJ2-1, with 13 bases that match TRBD2. V was clipped by 5 bases and J by 3 bases; unmatched bases: 8. Germline values: CDR1 SGHKS, CDR2 YYEKEE (reference sequence). This CDR3 has 17 amino acids.

The gene calls are TRBV9 and TRBJ1-3; D gene unclear. V shed 4 bases and J shed 3 bases, with 8 bases lying between them. This CDR3 has 13 amino acids. Germline CDR1 SGDLS, CDR2 YYNGEE. The CDR3 DNA follows: TGTGCCAGCAGCCCGGTTTATGGAAACACCATATATTTT. This translates into CASSPVYGNTIYF.

The chain combines TRBV19 with TRBJ2-7, with D perhaps given as TRBD1 or TRBD2 (6 bases each). Trimming took off 7 bases at V and 1 base at J, with 11 bases between the two ends. CDR1 is LNHDA, CDR2 SQIVND, per germline (reference sequence). This CDR3 spans 13 amino acids. CDR3 protein: CASTRGDSYEQYF. CDR3 nucleotides: TGTGCCAGTACTAGGGGGGATTCCTACGAGCAGTACTTC.

The chain has TRBV6-1 and TRBJ2-2; the D gene is possibly TRBD2 (6 bases). Germline values: CDR1 MNHNS, CDR2 SASEGT. Deletions cut 3 bases from V and 6 bases from J, with 20 bases between. The CDR3 extends over 17 amino acids. The CDR3 protein is CASSDLGTPVSPGELFF. CDR3 nucleotide sequence: TGTGCCAGCAGTGATTTAGGGACTCCGGTTAGTCCCGGGGAGCTGTTTTTT.

The CDR3 DNA sequence: TGCGCCAGCAGTGCATCCGGGGTCATGGCGGACATGAACACTGAAGCTTTCTTT. Its translation is CASSASGVMADMNTEAFF. The chain carries TRBV10-1 and TRBJ1-1, with D possibly being TRBD1 (5 bases). The CDR3 has 18 residues. CDR1 WNHNN and CDR2 SYGVQD come from the germline V gene (reference sequence). Trimming left V 4 bases short and J 0 bases short, with 21 bases between.

The genes are TRBV19 and TRBJ2-2; D is undetermined. The CDR3 spans 13 residues. Germline-derived CDR1 and CDR2 are LNHDA and SQIVND (reference sequence). With 2 bases removed from V and 4 bases from J, the gap between germline ends came to 5 bases. CDR3 loop: CASSILVTGELFF. For the CDR3, the DNA is TGTGCCAGTAGTATATTAGTCACCGGGGAGCTGTTTTTT.

The chain couples TRBV7-6 to TRBJ2-2; D is unclear. The germline gives CDR1 SGHVS, CDR2 FNYEAQ. The CDR3 is 16 residues long. V gave up 1 base and J gave up 2 bases, with 11 bases separating them. The chain's CDR3 is CASSLEVELNTGELFF. CDR3 coding DNA: TGTGCCAGCAGCTTAGAGGTAGAATTAAACACCGGGGAGCTGTTTTTT.

This clone was counted once. The chain recombines TRBV28 with TRBJ2-1; D unclear. The germline V gene has CDR1 MDHEN and CDR2 SYDVKM. V lost 7 bases and J 8 bases, leaving 9 bases between the germline ends. This CDR3 spans 11 amino acids. This CDR3 is CASTANYEQFF. CDR3 nucleotides: TGTGCCAGCACTGCCAACTATGAGCAGTTCTTC.

This rearrangement joins TRBV4-3 to TRBJ1-1; 9 positions match TRBD1. In germline, CDR1 is LGHNA, CDR2 YSLEER. The junction had 12 bases not matched to a gene; V was cut back by 0 bases and J by 4 bases. CDR3 length equals 18 residues. The CDR3 nucleotides are TGCGCCAGCAGCCAAGATGCGGGGACAGGGATTTTGGGCACTGAAGCTTTCTTT. Residues: CASSQDAGTGILGTEAFF.

Details on this clone: Other nucleotide sequences in the sample specify the same CDR3. This sequence joins TRBV18 and TRBJ2-1; 9 nucleotides agree with TRBD2. Germline values: CDR1 KGHSH, CDR2 LQKENI. This CDR3 contains 14 residues. The V segment lost 3 bases and the J segment 5 bases; nucleotides outside the gene matches: 2. The CDR3 region is CASSPGLADNEQFF. CDR3 nucleotide sequence: TGTGCCAGCTCACCGGGACTAGCAGACAATGAGCAGTTCTTC.